The rows below give T cell receptor beta chains drawn from one sample of a study of radiation and T cells in renal cell carcinoma. Generated by immunoSEQ multiplex PCR, the TCRdb table keeps only in-frame clones and is missing some. The sample has 45,000 to 55,000 clones, roughly 80% seen once; the top ten hold around 31%. The sequenced sample was blood, obtained from a patient whose treatment included radiotherapy and nephrectomy. The receptors come from a woman aged 70-85 years with renal cell carcinoma. Both conserved end residues are part of each CDR3. A D gene is named only where the DNA matches it firmly. Rows may omit the clone size; those that give it use once, few, many or a size class.

CDR3 DNA	CDR3 protein	V gene	J gene	clone size	D gene
TGTGCCAGTAGTCCCGGGATCTCTGGAAACACCATATATTTT	CASSPGISGNTIYF	TRBV19	TRBJ1-3	.	.
TGCGCCAGCAGCCTACAGGCGGGGAGCACAGATACGCAGTATTTT	CASSLQAGSTDTQYF	TRBV5-1	TRBJ2-3	.	.
TGTGCCAGCAGTGGGTCCTTCGGGGTTGATCAGCCCCAGCATTTT	CASSGSFGVDQPQHF	TRBV28	TRBJ1-5	.	.
TGTGCCAGCAACCGGGACATTACTAATGAAAAACTGTTTTTT	CASNRDITNEKLFF	TRBV2	TRBJ1-4	.	.
TGTGCCACCAGCAGAGGGACAGGAGCCTACGAGCAGTACTTC	CATSRGTGAYEQYF	TRBV15	TRBJ2-7	.	TRBD1
TGTGCCATAGCAGAGATCCCCTACGAGCAGTACTTC	CAIAEIPYEQYF	TRBV6-1	TRBJ2-7	.	.
TGTGCCAGCAGTCCAGGGGGCGGTGAGCAGTTCTTC	CASSPGGGEQFF	TRBV7-9	TRBJ2-1	.	TRBD1
TGTGCCAGCAGCTTCGACAGGGATGGCTACACCTTC	CASSFDRDGYTF	TRBV7-9	TRBJ1-2	.	TRBD1
TGTGCCAGCCGGGGGCTAGCGGACAACAATGAGCAGTTCTTC	CASRGLADNNEQFF	TRBV27	TRBJ2-1	.	.
TGTGCCAGCAGTGAATCGGGCAGCTATGGCTACACCTTC	CASSESGSYGYTF	TRBV2	TRBJ1-2	.	.
TGTGCCATCAGCCAGACAGGGTACGAGCAGTACTTC	CAISQTGYEQYF	TRBV10-3	TRBJ2-7	.	TRBD1
TGTGCCAGCAGTTTATCTTATTCGGGGAGCACTGAAGCTTTCTTT	CASSLSYSGSTEAFF	TRBV27	TRBJ1-1	.	.
TGTGCTAGTGGGAGGGAGGGGGCAGCCTACGAGCAGTACTTC	CASGREGAAYEQYF	TRBV12-5	TRBJ2-7	.	.
TGCGCCAGCAGGACCACCGGGACAGGGGCCACAGATACGCAGTATTTT	CASRTTGTGATDTQYF	TRBV5-1	TRBJ2-3	.	TRBD1
TGTGCCAGTAGTATTCGCCGGGAGCAGTTCTTC	CASSIRREQFF	TRBV19	TRBJ2-1	.	.
TGTGCCAGCAGCGTTCATGACTCATTAACAGATACGCAGTATTTT	CASSVHDSLTDTQYF	TRBV9	TRBJ2-3	.	.
TGCGCCAGCAGCTCGGACCCCGGGACAGGGAAGGCCGAGCAGTACTTC	CASSSDPGTGKAEQYF	TRBV5-1	TRBJ2-7	once	TRBD1
TGTGCCTGGACCCGGCTCAGGGGTTCTTCCGGGGCCAACGTCCTGACTTTC	CAWTRLRGSSGANVLTF	TRBV30	TRBJ2-6	.	.
TGTGCCAGTAGTACGCCGGGACGGATGAATCAGCCCCAGCATTTT	CASSTPGRMNQPQHF	TRBV19	TRBJ1-5	.	.
TGTGCCAGCAGGACAGGACAGGGATCTCAGTACTTC	CASRTGQGSQYF	TRBV6-5	TRBJ2-5	.	TRBD1
TGTGCCAGCAGCTCGGCCTCGGGCCCCTACAATGAGCAGTTCTTC	CASSSASGPYNEQFF	TRBV13	TRBJ2-1	.	.
TGTGCCTGGAGTAATGGGAGGAACGAAAAACTGTTTTTT	CAWSNGRNEKLFF	TRBV30	TRBJ1-4	.	.
TGTGCCAGCAATCTGGACCGCCCGGGTGAAAAACTGTTTTTT	CASNLDRPGEKLFF	TRBV6-1	TRBJ1-4	.	.
TGTGCCAGCTCCGTTGGAGGGTTCACAGATACGCAGTATTTT	CASSVGGFTDTQYF	TRBV11-3	TRBJ2-3	.	.
TGCGCCAGCAGCCAAGTGGGGAGGGGGAAGCGACAGCCCCAGCATTTT	CASSQVGRGKRQPQHF	TRBV4-1	TRBJ1-5	few	.
TGTGCCAGCAGTGCGGACGGGACATTTTCCTTC	CASSADGTFSF	TRBV25-1	TRBJ2-7	.	.
TGTGCCAGCAGCTTAGTCCAGGGGGCTACCGGGGAGCTGTTTTTT	CASSLVQGATGELFF	TRBV7-6	TRBJ2-2	.	TRBD1
TGCGCCAGCAGCCAGGGGCAGGACTCTGGGGCCAACGTCCTGACTTTC	CASSQGQDSGANVLTF	TRBV5-1	TRBJ2-6	.	.
TGTGCCAGTAGTCCTCACCGTGACAGGGGCCACGAGCAGTACTTC	CASSPHRDRGHEQYF	TRBV19	TRBJ2-7	once	TRBD1
TGTGCTATGTCTTCCTCCGGGACAGGGAAGGTAAATGAGCAGTTCTTC	CAMSSSGTGKVNEQFF	TRBV12-5	TRBJ2-1	.	TRBD1
TGCAGCGTTCGACAGGGGGCAGGGGAGACCCAGTACTTC	CSVRQGAGETQYF	TRBV29-1	TRBJ2-5	.	TRBD1
TGTGCCAGCAGCGGAACTACGTTCACAGATACGCAGTATTTT	CASSGTTFTDTQYF	TRBV9	TRBJ2-3	.	.
TGTGCATGCGCCGAGAGTATTAACTATAGCAATCAGCCCCAGCATTTT	CACAESINYSNQPQHF	TRBV19	TRBJ1-5	.	.